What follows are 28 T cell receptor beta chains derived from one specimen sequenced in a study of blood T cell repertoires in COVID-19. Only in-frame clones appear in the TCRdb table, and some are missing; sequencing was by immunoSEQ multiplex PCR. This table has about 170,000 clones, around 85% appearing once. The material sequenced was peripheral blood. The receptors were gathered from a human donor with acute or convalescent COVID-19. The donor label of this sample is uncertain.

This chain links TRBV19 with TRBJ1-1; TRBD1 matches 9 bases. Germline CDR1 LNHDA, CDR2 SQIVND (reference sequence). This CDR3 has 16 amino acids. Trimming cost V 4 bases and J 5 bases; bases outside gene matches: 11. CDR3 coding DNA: TGTGCCAGTAGTAACAGGGGGCCCGGTTTCGGTACTGAAGCTTTCTTT. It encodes CASSNRGPGFGTEAFF.

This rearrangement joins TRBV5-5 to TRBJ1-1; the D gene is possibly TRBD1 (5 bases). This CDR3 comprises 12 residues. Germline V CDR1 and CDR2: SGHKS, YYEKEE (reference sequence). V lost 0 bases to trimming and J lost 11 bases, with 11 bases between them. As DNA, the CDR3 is TGTGCCAGCAGCTTGGGCAGGGTGGCCGCTTTCTTT. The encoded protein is CASSLGRVAAFF. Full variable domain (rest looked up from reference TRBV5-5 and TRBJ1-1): DAGVTQSPTHLIKTRGQQVTLRCSPISGHKSVSWYQQVLGQGPQFIFQYYEKEERGRGNFPDRFSARQFPNYSSELNVNALLLGDSALYLCASSLGRVAAFFGQGTRLTVV.

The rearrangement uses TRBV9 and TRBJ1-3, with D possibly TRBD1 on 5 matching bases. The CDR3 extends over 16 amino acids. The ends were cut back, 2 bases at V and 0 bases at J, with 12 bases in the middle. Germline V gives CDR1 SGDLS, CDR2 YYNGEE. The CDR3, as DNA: TGTGCCAGCAGCGTCACCCGGACATTCTCTGGAAACACCATATATTTT. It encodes CASSVTRTFSGNTIYF.

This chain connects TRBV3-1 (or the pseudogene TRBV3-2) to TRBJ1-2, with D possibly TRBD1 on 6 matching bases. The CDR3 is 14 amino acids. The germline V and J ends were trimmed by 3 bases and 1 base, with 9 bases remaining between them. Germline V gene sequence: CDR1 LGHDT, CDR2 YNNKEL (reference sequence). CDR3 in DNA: TGTGCCAGCAGCCACCGGACAGTTAACTATGGCTACACCTTC. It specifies CASSHRTVNYGYTF.

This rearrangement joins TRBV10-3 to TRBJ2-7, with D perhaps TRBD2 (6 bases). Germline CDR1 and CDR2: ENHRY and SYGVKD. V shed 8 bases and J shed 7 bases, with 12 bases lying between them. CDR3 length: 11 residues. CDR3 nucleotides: TGTGCCATCGGCCTAGCGCGGGAGCAGTACTTC. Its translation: CAIGLAREQYF.

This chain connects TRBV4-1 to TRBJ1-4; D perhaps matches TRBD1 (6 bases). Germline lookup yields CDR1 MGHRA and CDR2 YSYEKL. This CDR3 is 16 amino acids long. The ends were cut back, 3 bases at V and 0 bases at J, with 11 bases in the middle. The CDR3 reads CASSHAPGATNEKLFF. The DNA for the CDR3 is TGCGCCAGCAGCCACGCTCCAGGGGCAACTAATGAAAAACTGTTTTTT.

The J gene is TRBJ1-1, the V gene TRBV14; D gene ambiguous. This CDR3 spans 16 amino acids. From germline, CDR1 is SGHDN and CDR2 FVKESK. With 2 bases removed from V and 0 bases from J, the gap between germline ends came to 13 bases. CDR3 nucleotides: TGTGCCAGCAGCCAAACGGGGAGGTCCATGAACACTGAAGCTTTCTTT. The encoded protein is CASSQTGRSMNTEAFF.

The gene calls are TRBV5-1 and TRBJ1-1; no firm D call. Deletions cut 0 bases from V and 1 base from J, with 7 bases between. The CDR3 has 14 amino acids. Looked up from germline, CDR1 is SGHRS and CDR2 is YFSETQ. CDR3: CASSLVQENTEAFF. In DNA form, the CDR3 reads TGCGCCAGCAGCTTGGTTCAGGAGAACACTGAAGCTTTCTTT.

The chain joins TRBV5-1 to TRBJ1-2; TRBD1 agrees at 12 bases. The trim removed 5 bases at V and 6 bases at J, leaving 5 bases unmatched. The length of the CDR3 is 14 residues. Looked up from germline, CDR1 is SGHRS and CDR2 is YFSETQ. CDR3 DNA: TGCGCCAGCAGTAGGGACAGGGGGCCCGATGGCTACACCTTC. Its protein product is CASSRDRGPDGYTF.

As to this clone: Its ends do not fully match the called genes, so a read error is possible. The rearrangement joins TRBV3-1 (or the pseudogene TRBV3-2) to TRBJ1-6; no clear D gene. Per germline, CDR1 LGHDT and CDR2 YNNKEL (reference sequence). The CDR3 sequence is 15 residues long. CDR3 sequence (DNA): TGTGCCAGCAGCCTCACGGGTACTAATAACTCACCCCTCCACTTT. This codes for CASSLTGTNNSPLHF.

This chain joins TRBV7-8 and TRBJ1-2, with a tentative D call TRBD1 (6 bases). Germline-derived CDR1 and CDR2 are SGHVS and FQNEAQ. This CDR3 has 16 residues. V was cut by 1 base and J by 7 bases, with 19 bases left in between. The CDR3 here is CASSLGTPGPGVGYTF. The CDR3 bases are TGTGCCAGCAGCTTAGGGACCCCTGGACCAGGGGTTGGCTACACCTTC.

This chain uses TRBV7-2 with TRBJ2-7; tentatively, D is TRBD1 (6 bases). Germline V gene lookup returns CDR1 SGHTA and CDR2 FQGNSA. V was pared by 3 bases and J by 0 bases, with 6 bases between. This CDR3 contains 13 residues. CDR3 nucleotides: TGTGCCAGCAGCTTGGGGGCCTCCTACGAGCAGTACTTC. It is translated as CASSLGASYEQYF.

The CDR3, as DNA: TGCGCCAGCAGCCAAGGAGGAAATGAAAAACTGTTTTTT. Protein: CASSQGGNEKLFF. The chain carries TRBV4-3 and TRBJ1-4; D gene unclear. Deletions cut 1 base from V and 5 bases from J, with 5 bases between. Germline V gene lookup returns CDR1 LGHNA and CDR2 YSLEER. This CDR3 region has 13 residues.

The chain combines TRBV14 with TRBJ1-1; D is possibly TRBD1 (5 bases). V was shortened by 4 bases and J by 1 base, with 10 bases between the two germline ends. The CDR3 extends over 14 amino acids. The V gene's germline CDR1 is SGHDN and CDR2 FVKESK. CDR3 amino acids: CASSLLQENTEAFF. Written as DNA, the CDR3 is TGTGCCAGCAGCCTCCTACAGGAGAACACTGAAGCTTTCTTT.

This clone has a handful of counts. The CDR3 reads CAISESSRGLMNTEAFF. The CDR3 coding sequence is TGTGCCATCAGTGAGTCTTCCAGGGGGCTGATGAACACTGAAGCTTTCTTT. This chain uses TRBV10-3 with TRBJ1-1; 8 bases map to TRBD1. CDR1 and CDR2 (germline): ENHRY, SYGVKD. CDR3 size: 17 residues. Trimming removed 0 bases from V and 0 bases from J; junction bases left unmatched: 6.

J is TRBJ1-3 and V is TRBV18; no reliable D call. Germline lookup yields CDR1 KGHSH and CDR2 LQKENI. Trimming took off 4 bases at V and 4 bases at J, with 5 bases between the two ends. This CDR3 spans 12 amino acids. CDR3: CASSRRGNTIYF. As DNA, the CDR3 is TGTGCCAGCTCACGCCGGGGAAACACCATATATTTT.

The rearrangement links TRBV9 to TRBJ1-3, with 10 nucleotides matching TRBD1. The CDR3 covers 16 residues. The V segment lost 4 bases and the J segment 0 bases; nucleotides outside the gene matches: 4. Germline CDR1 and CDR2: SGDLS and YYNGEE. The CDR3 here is CASSRQGALSGNTIYF. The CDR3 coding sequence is TGTGCCAGCAGCCGACAGGGGGCTCTCTCTGGAAACACCATATATTTT. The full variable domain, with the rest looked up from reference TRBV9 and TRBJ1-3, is DSGVTQTPKHLITATGQRVTLRCSPRSGDLSVYWYQQSLDQGLQFLIQYYNGEERAKGNILERFSAQQFPDLHSELNLSSLELGDSALYFCASSRQGALSGNTIYFGEGSWLTVV.

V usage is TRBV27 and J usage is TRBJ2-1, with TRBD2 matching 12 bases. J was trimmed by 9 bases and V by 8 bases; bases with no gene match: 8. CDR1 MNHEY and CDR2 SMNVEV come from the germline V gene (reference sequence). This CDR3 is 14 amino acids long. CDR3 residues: CASGLAGGRGEQFF. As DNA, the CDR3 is TGTGCCAGCGGGCTAGCGGGGGGGCGGGGTGAGCAGTTCTTC.

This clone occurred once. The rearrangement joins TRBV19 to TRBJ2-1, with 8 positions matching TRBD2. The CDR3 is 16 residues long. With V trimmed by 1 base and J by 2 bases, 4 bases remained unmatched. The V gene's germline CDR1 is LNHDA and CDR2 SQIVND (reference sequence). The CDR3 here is CASSIATSATYNEQFF. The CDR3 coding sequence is TGTGCCAGTAGTATAGCGACTAGCGCCACCTACAATGAGCAGTTCTTC.

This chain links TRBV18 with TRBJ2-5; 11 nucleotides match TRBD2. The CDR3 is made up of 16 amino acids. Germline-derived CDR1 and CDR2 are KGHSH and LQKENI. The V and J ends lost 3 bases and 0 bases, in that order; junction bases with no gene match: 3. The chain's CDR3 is CASSPTSGDHQETQYF. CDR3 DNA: TGTGCCAGCTCACCGACTAGCGGGGACCACCAAGAGACCCAGTACTTC.

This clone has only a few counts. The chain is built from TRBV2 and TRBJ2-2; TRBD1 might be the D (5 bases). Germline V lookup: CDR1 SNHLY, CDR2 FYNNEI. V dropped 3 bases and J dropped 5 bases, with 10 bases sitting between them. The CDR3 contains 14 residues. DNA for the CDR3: TGTGCCAGCAGTGACGGGCAGGGAACCGGGGAGCTGTTTTTT. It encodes CASSDGQGTGELFF. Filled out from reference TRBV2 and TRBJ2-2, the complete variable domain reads EPEVTQTPSHQVTQMGQEVILRCVPISNHLYFYWYRQILGQKVEFLVSFYNNEISEKSEIFDDQFSVERPDGSNFTLKIRSTKLEDSAMYFCASSDGQGTGELFFGEGSRLTVL.

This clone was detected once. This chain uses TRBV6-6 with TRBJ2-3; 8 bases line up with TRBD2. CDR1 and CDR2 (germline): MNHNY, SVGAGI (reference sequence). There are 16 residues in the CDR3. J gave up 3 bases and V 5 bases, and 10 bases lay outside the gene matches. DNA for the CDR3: TGTGCCAGCAGTCGCGACACTAGCGGCCTTACAGATACGCAGTATTTT. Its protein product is CASSRDTSGLTDTQYF.

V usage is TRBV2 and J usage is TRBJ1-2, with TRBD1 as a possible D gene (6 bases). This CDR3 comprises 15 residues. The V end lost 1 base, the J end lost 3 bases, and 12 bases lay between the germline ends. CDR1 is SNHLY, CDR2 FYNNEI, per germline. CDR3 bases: TGTGCCAGCAGTGAAGAACAGGGCGCCTACTATGGCTACACCTTC. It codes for CASSEEQGAYYGYTF.

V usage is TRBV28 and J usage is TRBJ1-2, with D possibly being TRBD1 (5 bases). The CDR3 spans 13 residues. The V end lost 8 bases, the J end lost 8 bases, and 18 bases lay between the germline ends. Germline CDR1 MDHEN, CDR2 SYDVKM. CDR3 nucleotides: TGTGCCAGCGGGGGGGGTTTGATCTCAGGCTACACCTTC. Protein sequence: CASGGGLISGYTF.

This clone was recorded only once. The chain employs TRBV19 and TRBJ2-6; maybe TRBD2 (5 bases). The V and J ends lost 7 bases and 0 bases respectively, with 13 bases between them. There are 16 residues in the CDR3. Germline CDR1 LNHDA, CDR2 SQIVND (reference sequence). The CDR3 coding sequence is TGTGCCAGTACCATACGGGGAAACTCTGGGGCCAACGTCCTGACTTTC. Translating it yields CASTIRGNSGANVLTF.

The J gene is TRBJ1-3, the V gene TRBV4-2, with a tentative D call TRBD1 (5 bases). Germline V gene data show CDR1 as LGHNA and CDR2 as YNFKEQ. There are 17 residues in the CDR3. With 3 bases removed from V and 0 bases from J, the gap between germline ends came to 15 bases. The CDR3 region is CASSQEGGTASGNTIYF. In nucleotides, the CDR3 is TGTGCCAGCAGCCAGGAGGGAGGGACCGCCTCTGGAAACACCATATATTTT.

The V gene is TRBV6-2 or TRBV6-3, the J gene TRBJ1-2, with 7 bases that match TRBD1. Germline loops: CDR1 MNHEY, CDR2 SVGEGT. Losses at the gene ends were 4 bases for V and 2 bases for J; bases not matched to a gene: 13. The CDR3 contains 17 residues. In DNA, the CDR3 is TGTGCCAGCAGTTCCTTGATGAGACCGGGACAGAACTATGGCTACACCTTC. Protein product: CASSSLMRPGQNYGYTF.

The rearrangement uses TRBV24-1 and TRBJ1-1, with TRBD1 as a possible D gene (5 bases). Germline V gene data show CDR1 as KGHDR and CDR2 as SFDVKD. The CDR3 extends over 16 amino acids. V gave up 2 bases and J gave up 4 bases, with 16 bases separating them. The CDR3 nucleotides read TGTGCCACCAGTGATTCTGGACCGGGGGATGTCACTGAAGCTTTCTTT. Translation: CATSDSGPGDVTEAFF.